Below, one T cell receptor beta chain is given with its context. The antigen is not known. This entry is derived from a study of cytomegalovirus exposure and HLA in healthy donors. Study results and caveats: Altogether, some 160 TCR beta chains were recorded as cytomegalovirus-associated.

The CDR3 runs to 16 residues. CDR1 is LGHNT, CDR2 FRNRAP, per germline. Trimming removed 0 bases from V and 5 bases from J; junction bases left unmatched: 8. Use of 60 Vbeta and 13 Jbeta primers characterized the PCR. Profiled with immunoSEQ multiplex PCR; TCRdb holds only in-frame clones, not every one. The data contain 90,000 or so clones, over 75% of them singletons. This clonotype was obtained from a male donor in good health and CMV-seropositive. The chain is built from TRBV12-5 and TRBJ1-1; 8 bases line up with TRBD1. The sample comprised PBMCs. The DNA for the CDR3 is TGTGCTAGTGGTTTGGTCCCTGACAGGGGTAGAACTGAAGCTTTCTTT. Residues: CASGLVPDRGRTEAFF.